A single sample is the source of the 7 T cell receptor beta chains below, sequenced in a study of T cells in Graves' hyperthyroidism and ophthalmopathy. There were TCR beta CDR3 regions amplified from RNA transcripts. An initial round of RT-PCR targeting the TCR CDR3 relied on the HTBI primer set. Each CDR3 protein is one row after TCRdb ran MiXCR on the multiplex PCR reads. This sample yields around 570,000 distinct CDR3 sequences, of which about 20% are seen a single time; 47% belongs to the top ten. Sequencing input: blood. Source of these receptors: a man aged 40-49 years with Graves' ophthalmopathy.

This clonotype was observed once. The chain combines TRBV5-1 with TRBJ2-7, with 11 bases that match TRBD1. V was clipped by 4 bases and J by 5 bases; unmatched bases: 14. The CDR3 totals 17 residues. The germline CDR1 and CDR2 sequences are SGHRS and YFSETQ. The CDR3 here is CASSPGPGRTGGHEQYF. CDR3 in DNA: TGCGCCAGCAGCCCGGGCCCGGGGAGGACAGGGGGCCACGAGCAGTACTTC.

This clonotype was observed a handful of times. The chain is built from TRBV9 and TRBJ2-3, with D unresolved. V was cut by 0 bases and J by 7 bases, with 9 bases left in between. The CDR3 runs to 13 residues. Per germline, CDR1 SGDLS and CDR2 YYNGEE. CDR3 amino acids: CASSVGGEYTQYF. Here the CDR3 DNA reads TGTGCCAGCAGCGTAGGTGGCGAGTATACGCAGTATTTT.

This clonotype was counted between two and nine times. The chain combines TRBV20-1 with TRBJ2-5, with 10 bases aligning to TRBD1. V dropped 6 bases and J dropped 5; count of bases not matched to a gene: 12. Looked up from germline, CDR1 is DFQATT and CDR2 is SNEGSKA (reference sequence). The CDR3 spans 15 residues. The DNA for the CDR3 is TGCAGTGCCCGTGACGGGGACAGGGGAGGGGAGACCCAGTACTTC. Amino acid sequence: CSARDGDRGGETQYF.

The chain is built from TRBV24-1 and TRBJ2-1; D is ambiguous. The germline gives CDR1 KGHDR, CDR2 SFDVKD. This CDR3 comprises 13 residues. The V and J ends lost 7 bases and 4 bases respectively, with 10 bases between them. The CDR3 spells CATSPEAYNEQFF. CDR3 in DNA: TGTGCCACCAGCCCCGAGGCTTACAATGAGCAGTTCTTC.

This clonotype turned up a few times. The chain has TRBV28 and TRBJ1-4, with unresolved D. Germline CDR1 and CDR2: MDHEN and SYDVKM. The CDR3 is 19 amino acids. V gave up 3 bases and J gave up 0 bases, with 20 bases separating them. CDR3 sequence (DNA): TGTGCCAGCAGTTTCCGCTTAGTGCGCCTAACTGCAACTAATGAAAAACTGTTTTTT. This gives the protein CASSFRLVRLTATNEKLFF.

This clonotype was found many times. V usage is TRBV12-3 or TRBV12-4 and J usage is TRBJ2-5; 10 bases agree with TRBD2. V lost 1 base, J lost 1 base, and 12 bases stayed unmatched. The CDR3 runs 19 residues. The CDR3 coding sequence is TGTGCCAGCAGTTTAGGGCTAGCGGGGGCCCACCTCCTCCAAGAGACCCAGTACTTC. Amino acids: CASSLGLAGAHLLQETQYF.

The sample holds a few counts of this clonotype. This rearrangement joins TRBV30 to TRBJ2-5, with D perhaps TRBD1 or TRBD2 (6 bases each). Trimming removed 0 bases from V and 5 bases from J, with 16 bases in between. Germline CDR1 and CDR2: GTSNPN and SVGIG (reference sequence). This CDR3 comprises 15 residues. For the CDR3, the DNA is TGTGCCTGGAGTGTATCGATTAGAGGGGGGGAGACCCAGTACTTC. Residues: CAWSVSIRGGETQYF.